This T cell receptor (beta chain) was profiled in a study of T cell responses to AZD1222 COVID-19 vaccine. About this clone: Antigen specificity is unknown.

The CDR3 has 15 residues. The V end was cut by 8 bases, the J end by 4 bases, with 18 bases between. Germline CDR1 LNHDA, CDR2 SQIVND (reference sequence). Libraries were prepared by immunoSEQ multiplex PCR; TCRdb keeps only in-frame clonotypes and omits some of them. The profile shows 72,000 or so clones, 75% to 90% of them singletons. Whole-study results and caveats: Variant regions that are unmutated are reportedly the target of nearly half of spike-specific TCRs. Two AZD1222 administrations were followed by greater Spike-specific TCR breadth and depth.

The receptor's source is an adult in good health. This chain links TRBV19 with TRBJ1-3; possible D gene TRBD1, 6 bases. The sequencing used peripheral blood, collected on day 0 of AZD1222 vaccination. CDR3 nucleotide sequence: TGTGCCAGTTTTTCGGGGAACAGGGCCGGAAACACCATATATTTT. This codes for CASFSGNRAGNTIYF.